This TCR beta chain was sequenced for a study of cytomegalovirus exposure and HLA in healthy donors. The PCR contained 60 Vbeta and 13 Jbeta primers. TCRdb keeps only in-frame clones here, not all; method: immunoSEQ multiplex PCR. Of 150,000 to 200,000 clones listed, over 75% are singletons. Trimming cost V 7 bases and J 3 bases, with 18 bases left between them. Germline V lookup: CDR1 SNHLY, CDR2 FYNNEI. CDR3 length: 15 amino acids. Sequencing was performed on PBMCs. The clonotype comes from a woman between 50 and 59 years old in good health and CMV-seropositive. J is TRBJ1-1 and V is TRBV2, with D hard to call. The CDR3 loop reads CASTKRGISHTEAFF. In DNA form, the CDR3 reads TGTGCCAGCACAAAAAGAGGGATATCCCACACTGAAGCTTTCTTT.